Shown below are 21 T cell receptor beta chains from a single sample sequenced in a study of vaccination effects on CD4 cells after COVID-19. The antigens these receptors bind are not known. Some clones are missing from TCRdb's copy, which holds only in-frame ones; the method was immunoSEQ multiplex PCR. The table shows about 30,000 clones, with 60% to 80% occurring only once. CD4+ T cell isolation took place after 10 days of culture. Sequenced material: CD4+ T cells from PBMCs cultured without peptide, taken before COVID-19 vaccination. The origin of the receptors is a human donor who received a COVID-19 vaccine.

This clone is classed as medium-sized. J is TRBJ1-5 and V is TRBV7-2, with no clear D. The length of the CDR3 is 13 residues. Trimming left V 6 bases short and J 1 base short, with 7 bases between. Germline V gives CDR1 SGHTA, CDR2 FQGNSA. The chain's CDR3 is CASSRSSNQPQHF. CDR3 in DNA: TGTGCCAGCAGTCGGTCCAGCAATCAGCCCCAGCATTTT.

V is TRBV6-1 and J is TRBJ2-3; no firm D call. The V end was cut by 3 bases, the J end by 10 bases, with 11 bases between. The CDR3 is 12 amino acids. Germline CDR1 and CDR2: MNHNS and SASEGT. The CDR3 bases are TGTGCCAGCAGTGAGAACTTCGTAGCGCAGTATTTT. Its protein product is CASSENFVAQYF.

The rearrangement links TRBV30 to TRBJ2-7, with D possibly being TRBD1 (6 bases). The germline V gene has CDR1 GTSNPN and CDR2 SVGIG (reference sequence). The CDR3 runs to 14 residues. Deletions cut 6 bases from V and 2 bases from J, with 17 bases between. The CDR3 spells CACPTGKGPYEQYF. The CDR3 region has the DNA TGTGCCTGTCCAACAGGGAAGGGACCCTACGAGCAGTACTTC.

The CDR3 DNA follows: TGTGCCAGCAGCCACCTAGCGGGGGGGGATGAGCAGTTCTTC. It translates to CASSHLAGGDEQFF. The gene calls are TRBV3-1 (or the pseudogene TRBV3-2) and TRBJ2-1; 12 bases fit TRBD2. The V gene end was trimmed by 3 bases and the J gene end by 8 bases; junction bases not matched to a gene: 2. The CDR3 sequence is 14 residues long. Germline loops: CDR1 LGHDT, CDR2 YNNKEL (reference sequence).

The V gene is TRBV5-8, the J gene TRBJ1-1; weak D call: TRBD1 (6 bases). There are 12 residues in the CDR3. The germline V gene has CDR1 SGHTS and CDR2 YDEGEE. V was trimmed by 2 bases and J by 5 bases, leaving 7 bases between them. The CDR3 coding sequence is TGTGCCAGCAGCTTAACAGGGACTGAAGCTTTCTTT. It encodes CASSLTGTEAFF.

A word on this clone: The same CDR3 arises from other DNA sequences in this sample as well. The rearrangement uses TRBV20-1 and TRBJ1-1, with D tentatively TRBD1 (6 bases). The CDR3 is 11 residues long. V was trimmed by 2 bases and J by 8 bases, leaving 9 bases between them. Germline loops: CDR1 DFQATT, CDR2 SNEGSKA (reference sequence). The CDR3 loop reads CSARPTGEAFF. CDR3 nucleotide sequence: TGCAGTGCTAGACCGACAGGAGAAGCTTTCTTT.

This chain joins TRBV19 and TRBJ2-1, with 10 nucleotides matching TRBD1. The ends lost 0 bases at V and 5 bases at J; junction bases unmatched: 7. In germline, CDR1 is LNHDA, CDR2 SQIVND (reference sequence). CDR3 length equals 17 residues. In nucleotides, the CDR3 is TGTGCCAGTAGTATAGATCCCGGGACAGGGGCCAACAATGAGCAGTTCTTC. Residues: CASSIDPGTGANNEQFF.

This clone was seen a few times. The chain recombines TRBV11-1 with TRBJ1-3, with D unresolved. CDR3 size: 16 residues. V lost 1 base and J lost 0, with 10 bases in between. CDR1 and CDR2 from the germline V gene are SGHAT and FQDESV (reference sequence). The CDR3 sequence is CASSLGYDHSGNTIYF. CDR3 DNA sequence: TGTGCCAGCAGCTTAGGATACGACCACTCTGGAAACACCATATATTTT.

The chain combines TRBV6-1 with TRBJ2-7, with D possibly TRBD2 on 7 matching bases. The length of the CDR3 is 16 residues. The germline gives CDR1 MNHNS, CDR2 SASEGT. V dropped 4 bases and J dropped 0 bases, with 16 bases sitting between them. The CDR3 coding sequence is TGTGCCAGCAGTGCCCAGGGCGGGGGCGCCTCCTACGAGCAGTACTTC. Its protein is CASSAQGGGASYEQYF.

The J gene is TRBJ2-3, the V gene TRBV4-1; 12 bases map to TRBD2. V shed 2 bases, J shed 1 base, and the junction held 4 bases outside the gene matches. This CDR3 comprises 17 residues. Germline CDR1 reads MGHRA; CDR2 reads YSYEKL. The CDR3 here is CASSQQRLAGGTDTQYF. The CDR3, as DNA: TGCGCCAGCAGCCAACAGAGACTAGCGGGGGGCACAGATACGCAGTATTTT.

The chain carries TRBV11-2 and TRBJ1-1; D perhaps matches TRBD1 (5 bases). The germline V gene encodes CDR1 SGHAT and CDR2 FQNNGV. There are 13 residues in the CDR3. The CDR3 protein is CGSERGMNTEAFF. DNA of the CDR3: TGTGGCTCCGAGAGGGGCATGAACACTGAAGCTTTCTTT.

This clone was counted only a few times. CDR3 in amino acids: CASKSTGTGNTIYF. The CDR3 region has the DNA TGTGCCAGTAAGAGTACAGGGACTGGAAACACCATATATTTT. The chain links TRBV19 to TRBJ1-3, with D possibly TRBD1 on 6 matching bases. Germline values: CDR1 LNHDA, CDR2 SQIVND (reference sequence). CDR3 length: 14 residues. Trimming removed 7 bases at V and 2 bases at J, with 12 bases between.

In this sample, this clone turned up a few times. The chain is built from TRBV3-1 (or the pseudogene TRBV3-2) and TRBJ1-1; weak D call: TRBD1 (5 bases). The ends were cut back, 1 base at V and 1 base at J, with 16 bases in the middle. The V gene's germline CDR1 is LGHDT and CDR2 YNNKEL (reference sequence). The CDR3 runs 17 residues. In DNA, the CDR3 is TGTGCCAGCAGCCAAGGGTGGGGCCATCAGGGGAACACTGAAGCTTTCTTT. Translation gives CASSQGWGHQGNTEAFF.

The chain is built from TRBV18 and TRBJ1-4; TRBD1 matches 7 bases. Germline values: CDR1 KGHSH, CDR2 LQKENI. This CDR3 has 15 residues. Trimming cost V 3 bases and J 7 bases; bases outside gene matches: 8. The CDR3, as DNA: TGTGCCAGCTCACCTGACAGGGCCCTAGGTGAAAAACTGTTTTTT. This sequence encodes CASSPDRALGEKLFF.

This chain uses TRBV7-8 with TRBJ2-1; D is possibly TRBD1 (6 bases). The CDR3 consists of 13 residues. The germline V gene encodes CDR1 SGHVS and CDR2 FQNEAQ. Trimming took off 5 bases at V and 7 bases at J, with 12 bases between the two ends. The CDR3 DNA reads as TGTGCCAGCAGCGGACGACAGGCGAATGAGCAGTTCTTC. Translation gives CASSGRQANEQFF.

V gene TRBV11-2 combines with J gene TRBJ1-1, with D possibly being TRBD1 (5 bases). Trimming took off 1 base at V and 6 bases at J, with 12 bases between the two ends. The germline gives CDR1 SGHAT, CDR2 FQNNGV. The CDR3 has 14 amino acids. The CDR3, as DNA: TGTGCCAGCAGCTTAGTAGCGGGGGTGGCTGAAGCTTTCTTT. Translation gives CASSLVAGVAEAFF.

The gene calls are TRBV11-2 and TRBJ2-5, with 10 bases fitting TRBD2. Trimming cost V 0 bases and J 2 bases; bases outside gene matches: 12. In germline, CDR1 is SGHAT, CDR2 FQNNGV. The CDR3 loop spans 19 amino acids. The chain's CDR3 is CASSLDWVGTSAQQETQYF. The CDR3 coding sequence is TGTGCCAGCAGCTTAGATTGGGTTGGGACTAGCGCCCAACAAGAGACCCAGTACTTC. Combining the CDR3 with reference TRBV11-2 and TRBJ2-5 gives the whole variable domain EAGVAQSPRYKIIEKRQSVAFWCNPISGHATLYWYQQILGQGPKLLIQFQNNGVVDDSQLPKDRFSAERLKGVDSTLKIQPAKLEDSAVYLCASSLDWVGTSAQQETQYFGPGTRLLVL.

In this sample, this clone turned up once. The CDR3 region has the DNA TGCGCCAGCAGCCAAATCGGACTAGCGGGAAGAGAGAACACCGGGGAGCTGTTTTTT. The encoded protein is CASSQIGLAGRENTGELFF. The chain joins TRBV4-1 to TRBJ2-2; TRBD2 aligns across 12 bases. Germline assignment: CDR1 MGHRA and CDR2 YSYEKL. Losses at the gene ends were 2 bases for V and 1 base for J; bases not matched to a gene: 8. The CDR3 is made up of 19 amino acids.

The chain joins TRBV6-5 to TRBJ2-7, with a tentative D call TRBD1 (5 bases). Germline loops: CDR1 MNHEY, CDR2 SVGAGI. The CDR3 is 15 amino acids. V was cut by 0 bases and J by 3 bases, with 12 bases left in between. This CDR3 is CASSYSNHQGYEQYF. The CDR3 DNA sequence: TGTGCCAGCAGTTACTCGAACCATCAGGGCTACGAGCAGTACTTC.

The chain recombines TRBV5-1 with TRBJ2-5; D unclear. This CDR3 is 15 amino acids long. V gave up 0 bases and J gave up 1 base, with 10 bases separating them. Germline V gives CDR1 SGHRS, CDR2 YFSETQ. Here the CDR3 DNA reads TGCGCCAGCAGCTTGGACTATGCCTTCCAAGAGACCCAGTACTTC. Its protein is CASSLDYAFQETQYF.

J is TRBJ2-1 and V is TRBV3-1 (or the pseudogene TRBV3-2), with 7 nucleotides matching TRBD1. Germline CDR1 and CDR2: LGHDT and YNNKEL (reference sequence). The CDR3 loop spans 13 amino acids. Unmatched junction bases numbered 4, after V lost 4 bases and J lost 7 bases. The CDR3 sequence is CASSLTGLNEQFF. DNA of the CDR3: TGTGCCAGCAGCCTGACAGGGTTGAATGAGCAGTTCTTC.